What follows is one T cell receptor beta chain and its context. As yet, its antigen is unknown. Germline trimming cut 4 bases from V and 2 bases from J; bases unmatched to any gene: 11. Germline CDR1 MNHEY, CDR2 SVGEGT. The CDR3 is 18 amino acids. An Oncomine TCR Beta short-read assay was used to sequence the DNA from cultured CD4+ T cells. Each CDR3 protein is one row after TCRdb ran MiXCR on the PCR reads. Of some 15,000 distinct CDR3 sequences listed, approximately 52% are singletons. Treatment of the sample: roughly nine-day PBMC culture with coronavirus spike peptide pools or control peptides (ViraFEST assay). The data were obtained in a study of vaccination and CD4 T cells after COVID-19. Background on the study: Each individual in the study obtained two doses of BNT162b2 or mRNA-1273 vaccine. The stimulus for the cells was overlapping spike peptides derived from SARS-CoV-2, HCoV-NL63, HCoV-OC43 and HCoV-229E.

This sequence originates from a human donor who had recovered from COVID-19. The chain couples TRBV6-2 or TRBV6-3 to TRBJ2-1; 10 nucleotides match TRBD2. The sequencing sample was made of CD4+ T cells from blood, cultured in vitro. This CDR3 is CASSSLGSSGRPYNEQFF. In DNA form, the CDR3 reads TGTGCCAGCAGTTCGCTCGGCTCTAGCGGGAGACCCTACAATGAGCAGTTCTTC.